This T cell receptor (beta chain) was captured by sequencing in a study of blood T cells in healthy people across ages. V lost 1 base to trimming and J lost 4 bases, with 11 bases between them. Per germline, CDR1 MGHRA and CDR2 YSYEKL. The CDR3 has 14 amino acids. Primers used in a second PCR of roughly 6 to 12 cycles were a sample-barcoded 5' primer and a J-beta primer mix. The template-switch adaptor, which had 12 random nucleotides, put a tag on each cDNA molecule. Sequencing yielded, for each sample, at least 2.5 million paired-end reads carrying CDR3. From the 5' RACE reads, TCRdb called clonotypes with MiXCR, one entry per CDR3 protein. In the table there are hundreds of thousands of distinct CDR3 sequences, roughly three fifths of which are singletons. Note on this clonotype: Its antigen remains unknown.

Whole-study findings and limits: Across samples, TCR beta diversity tracked strongly with naive T cell percentage. Higher diversity, along with more naive CD4+ cells, distinguished long-lived donors from aged donors.

The rearrangement links TRBV4-1 to TRBJ2-7, with a weak D call TRBD2 (5 bases). The specimen was blood. The receptor was isolated from a man in his sixties in good health. The CDR3 DNA reads TGCGCCAGCAGCCAAGCCCAGCGAGGGTACGAGCAGTACTTC. Protein: CASSQAQRGYEQYF.